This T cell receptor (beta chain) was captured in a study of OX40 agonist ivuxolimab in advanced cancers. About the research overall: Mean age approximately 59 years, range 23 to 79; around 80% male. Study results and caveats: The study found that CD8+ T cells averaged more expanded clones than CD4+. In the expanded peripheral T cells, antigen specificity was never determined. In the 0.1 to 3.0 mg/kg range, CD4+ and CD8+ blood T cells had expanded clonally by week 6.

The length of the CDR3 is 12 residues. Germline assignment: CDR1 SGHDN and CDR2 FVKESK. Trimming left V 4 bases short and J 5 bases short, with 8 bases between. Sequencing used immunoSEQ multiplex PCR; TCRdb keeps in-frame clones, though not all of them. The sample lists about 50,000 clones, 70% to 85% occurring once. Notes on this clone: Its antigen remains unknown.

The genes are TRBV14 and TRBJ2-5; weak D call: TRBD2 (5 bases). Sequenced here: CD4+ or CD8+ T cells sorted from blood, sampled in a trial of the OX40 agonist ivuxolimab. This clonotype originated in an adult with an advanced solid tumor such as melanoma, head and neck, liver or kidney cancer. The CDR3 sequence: CASSRSGETQYF. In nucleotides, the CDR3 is TGTGCCAGCAGCCGATCGGGGGAGACCCAGTACTTC.